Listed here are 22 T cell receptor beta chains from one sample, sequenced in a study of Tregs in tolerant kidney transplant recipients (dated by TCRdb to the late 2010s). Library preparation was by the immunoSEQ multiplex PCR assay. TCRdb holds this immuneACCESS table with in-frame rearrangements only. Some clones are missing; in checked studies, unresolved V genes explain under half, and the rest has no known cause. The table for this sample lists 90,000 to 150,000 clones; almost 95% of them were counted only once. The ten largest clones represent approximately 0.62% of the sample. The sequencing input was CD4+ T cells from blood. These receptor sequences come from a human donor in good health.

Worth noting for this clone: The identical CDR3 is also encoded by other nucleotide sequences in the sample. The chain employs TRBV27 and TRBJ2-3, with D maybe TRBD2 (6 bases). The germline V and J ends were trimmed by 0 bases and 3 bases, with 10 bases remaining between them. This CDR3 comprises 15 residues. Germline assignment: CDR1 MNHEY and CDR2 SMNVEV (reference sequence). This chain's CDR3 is CASSLSPGGTDTQYF. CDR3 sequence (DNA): TGTGCCAGCAGTTTATCCCCCGGGGGTACAGATACGCAGTATTTT.

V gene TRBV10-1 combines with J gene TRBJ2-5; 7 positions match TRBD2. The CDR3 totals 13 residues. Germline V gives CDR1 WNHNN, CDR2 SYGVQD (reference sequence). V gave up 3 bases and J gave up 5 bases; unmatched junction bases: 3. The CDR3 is CASSERGGETQYF. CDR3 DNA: TGCGCCAGCAGTGAAAGGGGAGGGGAGACCCAGTACTTC.

CDR3 amino acids: CASSYGRDRAFF. For the CDR3, the DNA is TGTGCCAGCAGTTATGGGAGGGATCGAGCTTTCTTT. The chain couples TRBV6-5 to TRBJ1-1; D is undetermined. There are 12 residues in the CDR3. Germline lookup yields CDR1 MNHEY and CDR2 SVGAGI. Trimming removed 3 bases from V and 10 bases from J, with 12 bases in between.

CDR3 residues: CASSPEQETQYF. The CDR3 nucleotides are TGTGCCAGCTCACCAGAGCAAGAGACCCAGTACTTC. This chain uses TRBV18 with TRBJ2-5, with D unresolved. This CDR3 contains 12 residues. With 2 bases removed from V and 2 bases from J, the gap between germline ends came to 3 bases. Germline V gene data show CDR1 as KGHSH and CDR2 as LQKENI.

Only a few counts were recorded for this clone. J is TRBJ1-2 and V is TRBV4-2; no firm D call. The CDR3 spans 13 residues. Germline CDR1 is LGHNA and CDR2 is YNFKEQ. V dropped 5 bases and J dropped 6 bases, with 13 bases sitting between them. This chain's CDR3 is CASSRNGEHGYTF. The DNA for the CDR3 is TGTGCCAGCAGCAGGAACGGGGAGCATGGCTACACCTTC.

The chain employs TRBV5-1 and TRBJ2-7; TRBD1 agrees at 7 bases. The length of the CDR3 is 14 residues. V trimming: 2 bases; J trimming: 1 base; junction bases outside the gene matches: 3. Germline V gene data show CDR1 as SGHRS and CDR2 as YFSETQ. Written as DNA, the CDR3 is TGCGCCAGCAGCTTTGACAGGGCTTCCTACGAGCAGTACTTC. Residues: CASSFDRASYEQYF.

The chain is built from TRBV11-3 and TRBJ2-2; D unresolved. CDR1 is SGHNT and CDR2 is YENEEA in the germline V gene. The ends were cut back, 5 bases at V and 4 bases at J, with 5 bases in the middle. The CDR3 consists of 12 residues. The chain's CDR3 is CASSTITGELFF. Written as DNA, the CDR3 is TGTGCCAGCAGCACTATCACCGGGGAGCTGTTTTTT. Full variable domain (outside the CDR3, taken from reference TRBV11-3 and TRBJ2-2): EAGVVQSPRYKIIEKKQPVAFWCNPISGHNTLYWYLQNLGQGPELLIRYENEEAVDDSQLPKDRFSAERLKGVDSTLKIQPAELGDSAVYLCASSTITGELFFGEGSRLTVL.

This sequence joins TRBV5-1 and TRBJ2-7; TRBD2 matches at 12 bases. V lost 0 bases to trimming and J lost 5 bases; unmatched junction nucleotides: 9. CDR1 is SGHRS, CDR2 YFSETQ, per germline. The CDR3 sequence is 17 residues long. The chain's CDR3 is CASSLGVLAGGPNEQYF. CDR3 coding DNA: TGCGCCAGCAGCTTGGGGGTCCTAGCGGGAGGGCCGAACGAGCAGTACTTC.

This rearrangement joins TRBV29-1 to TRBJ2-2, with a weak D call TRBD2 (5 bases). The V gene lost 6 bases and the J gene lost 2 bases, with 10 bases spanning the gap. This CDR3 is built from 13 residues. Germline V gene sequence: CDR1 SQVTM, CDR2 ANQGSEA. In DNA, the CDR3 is TGCAGCGTCCGGGGAACCAACACCGGGGAGCTGTTTTTT. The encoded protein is CSVRGTNTGELFF.

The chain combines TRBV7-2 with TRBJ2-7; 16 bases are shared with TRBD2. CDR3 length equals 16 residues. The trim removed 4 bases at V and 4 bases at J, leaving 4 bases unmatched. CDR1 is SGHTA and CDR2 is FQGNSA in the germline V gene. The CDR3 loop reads CASSSLGLAGGYEQYF. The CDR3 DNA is TGTGCCAGCAGCTCCCTGGGACTAGCGGGAGGGTACGAGCAGTACTTC.

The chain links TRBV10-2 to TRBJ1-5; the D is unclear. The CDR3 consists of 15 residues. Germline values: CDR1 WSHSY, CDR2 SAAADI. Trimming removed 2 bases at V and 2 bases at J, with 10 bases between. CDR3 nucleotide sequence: TGCGCCAGCAGTGAGAGGGCATGGGGCAATCAGCCCCAGCATTTT. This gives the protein CASSERAWGNQPQHF.

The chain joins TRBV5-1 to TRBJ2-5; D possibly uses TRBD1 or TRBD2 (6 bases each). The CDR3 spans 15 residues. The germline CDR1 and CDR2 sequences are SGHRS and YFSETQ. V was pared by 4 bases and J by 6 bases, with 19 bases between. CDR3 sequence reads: CASSARGGREKTQYF. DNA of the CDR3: TGCGCCAGCAGCGCCCGTGGGGGGCGCGAAAAGACCCAGTACTTC.

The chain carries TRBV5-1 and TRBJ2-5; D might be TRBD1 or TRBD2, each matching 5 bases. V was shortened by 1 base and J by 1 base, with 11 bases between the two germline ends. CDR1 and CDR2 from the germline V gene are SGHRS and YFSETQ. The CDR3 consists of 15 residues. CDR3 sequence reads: CASSLSPGLQETQYF. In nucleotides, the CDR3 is TGCGCCAGCAGCTTGAGTCCGGGGCTCCAAGAGACCCAGTACTTC.

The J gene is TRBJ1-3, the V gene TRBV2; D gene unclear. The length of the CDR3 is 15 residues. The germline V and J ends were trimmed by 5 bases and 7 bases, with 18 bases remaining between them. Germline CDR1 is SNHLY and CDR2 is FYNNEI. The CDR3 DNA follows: TGTGCCAGCAGTCTGTCCCCTAGCAGAGGGAACACCATATATTTT. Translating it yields CASSLSPSRGNTIYF.

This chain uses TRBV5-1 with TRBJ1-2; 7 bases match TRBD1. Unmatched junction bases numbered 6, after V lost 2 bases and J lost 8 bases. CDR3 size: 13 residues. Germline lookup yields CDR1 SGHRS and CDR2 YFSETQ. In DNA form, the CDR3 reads TGCGCCAGCAGCTTCGACAGGGTGTCCGGCTACACCTTC. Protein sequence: CASSFDRVSGYTF. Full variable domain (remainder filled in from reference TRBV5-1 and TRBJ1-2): KAGVTQTPRYLIKTRGQQVTLSCSPISGHRSVSWYQQTPGQGLQFLFEYFSETQRNKGNFPGRFSGRQFSNSRSEMNVSTLELGDSALYLCASSFDRVSGYTFGSGTRLTVV.

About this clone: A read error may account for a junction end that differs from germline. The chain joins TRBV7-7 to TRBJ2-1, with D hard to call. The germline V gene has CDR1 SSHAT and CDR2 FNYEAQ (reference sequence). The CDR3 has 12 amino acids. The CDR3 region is CASSLETERQFF. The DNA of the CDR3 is TGTGCTAGCAGCTTAGAAACAGAGCGGCAGTTCTTC.

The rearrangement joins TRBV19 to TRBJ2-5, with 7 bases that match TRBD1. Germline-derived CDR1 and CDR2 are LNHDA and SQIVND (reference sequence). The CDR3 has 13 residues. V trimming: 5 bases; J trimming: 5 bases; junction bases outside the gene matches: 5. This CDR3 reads CASSVGGTETQYF. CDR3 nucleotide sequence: TGTGCCAGTAGTGTAGGGGGCACGGAGACCCAGTACTTC.

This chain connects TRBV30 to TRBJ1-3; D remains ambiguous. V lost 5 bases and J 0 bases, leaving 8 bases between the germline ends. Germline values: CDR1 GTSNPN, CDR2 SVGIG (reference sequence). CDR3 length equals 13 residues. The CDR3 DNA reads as TGTGCCTGGGATCGGTTCTCTGGAAACACCATATATTTT. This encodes CAWDRFSGNTIYF.

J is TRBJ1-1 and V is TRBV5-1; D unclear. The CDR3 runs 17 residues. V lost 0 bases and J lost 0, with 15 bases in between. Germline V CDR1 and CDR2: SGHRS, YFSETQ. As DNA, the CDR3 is TGCGCCAGCAGCTTGGCCTATGGCCGTTTTTTGAACACTGAAGCTTTCTTT. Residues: CASSLAYGRFLNTEAFF.

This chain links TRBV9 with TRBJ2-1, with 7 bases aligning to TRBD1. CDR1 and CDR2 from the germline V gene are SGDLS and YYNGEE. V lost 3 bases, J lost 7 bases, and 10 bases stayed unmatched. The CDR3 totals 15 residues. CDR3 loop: CASSEGGGRRNEQFF. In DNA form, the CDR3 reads TGTGCCAGCAGCGAAGGGGGCGGACGTAGGAATGAGCAGTTCTTC. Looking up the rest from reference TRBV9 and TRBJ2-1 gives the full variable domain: DSGVTQTPKHLITATGQRVTLRCSPRSGDLSVYWYQQSLDQGLQFLIQYYNGEERAKGNILERFSAQQFPDLHSELNLSSLELGDSALYFCASSEGGGRRNEQFFGPGTRLTVL.

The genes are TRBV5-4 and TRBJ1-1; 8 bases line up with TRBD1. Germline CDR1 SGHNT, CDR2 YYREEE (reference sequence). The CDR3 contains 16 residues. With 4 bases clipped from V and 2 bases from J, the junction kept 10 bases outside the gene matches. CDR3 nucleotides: TGTGCCAGCAGCGCAGGGGGCGCGGGGCAAAACACTGAAGCTTTCTTT. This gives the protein CASSAGGAGQNTEAFF.

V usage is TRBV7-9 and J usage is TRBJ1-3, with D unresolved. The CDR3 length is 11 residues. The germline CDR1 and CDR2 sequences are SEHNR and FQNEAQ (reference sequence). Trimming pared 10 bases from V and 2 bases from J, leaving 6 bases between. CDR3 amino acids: CAIWTGNTIYF. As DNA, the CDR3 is TGTGCCATCTGGACTGGAAACACCATATATTTT. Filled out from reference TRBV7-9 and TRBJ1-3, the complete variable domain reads DTGVSQNPRHKITKRGQNVTFRCDPISEHNRLYWYRQTLGQGPEFLTYFQNEAQLEKSRLLSDRFSAERPKGSFSTLEIQRTEQGDSAMYLCAIWTGNTIYFGEGSWLTVV.